This T cell receptor (beta chain) stems from a study of beta chain features in type 1 diabetes. Study-level findings and limits: People with Type 1 diabetes carried modestly yet significantly shorter TCRB CDR3s in all four CD4+ subsets.

Germline assignment: CDR1 SEHNR and CDR2 FQNEAQ (reference sequence). The trim removed 0 bases at V and 4 bases at J, leaving 6 bases unmatched. The CDR3 spans 16 residues. All of the isolated RNA was reverse transcribed, so expressed TCRB transcripts were sequenced. Produced via immunoSEQ multiplex PCR; TCRdb's table is partial and in-frame only. This table has about 150,000 clones, almost 8% appearing once. A word on this clone: Its antigen is not identified.

The TCR originated in a man younger than 30 with type 1 diabetes. The sequencing input was central memory CD4+ T cells from blood. The V gene is TRBV7-9, the J gene TRBJ2-1; TRBD2 aligns across 7 bases. CDR3 protein: CASSLAPTGGYNEQFF. As DNA, the CDR3 is TGTGCCAGCAGCTTAGCCCCGACGGGGGGATACAATGAGCAGTTCTTC. Supplemented by reference TRBV7-9 and TRBJ2-1, the full variable domain reads DTGVSQNPRHKITKRGQNVTFRCDPISEHNRLYWYRQTLGQGPEFLTYFQNEAQLEKSRLLSDRFSAERPKGSFSTLEIQRTEQGDSAMYLCASSLAPTGGYNEQFFGPGTRLTVL.